A selection of T cell receptor beta chains follows, all from one sample in a study of beta chain features in type 1 diabetes. Libraries were prepared by immunoSEQ multiplex PCR; TCRdb keeps only in-frame clonotypes and omits some of them. The sample lists more than 150,000 clones; about 13% were seen once. The sample comprised central memory CD4+ T cells from blood. The receptors originated from a woman between 18 and 30 years old in good health. Each CDR3 is given with its conserved first and last residue. D genes are given only for firm matches. The size entry is marked missing in some rows and otherwise reads once, few, many or a size class.

TRBD1,TRBJ2-5,few,TRBV6-1,TGTGCCAGCAGCGACAGGGGGACAGGGCTACAGACCCAGTACTTC,CASSDRGTGLQTQYF
NA,TRBJ2-6,NA,TRBV2,TGTGCCAGCAGTGGGACGGGAACTGGGGCCAACGTCCTGACTTTC,CASSGTGTGANVLTF
NA,TRBJ1-5,NA,TRBV20-1,TGCAGTGCTCTCGACACCATCCAGCATTTT,CSALDTIQHF
TRBD2,TRBJ2-1,many,TRBV30,TGTGCCTGGAGTTTCGCTAGCGGGAGGCGGAATGAGCAGTTCTTC,CAWSFASGRRNEQFF
TRBD1,TRBJ1-5,NA,TRBV28,TGTGCCAGCAGTACCTACAGGGGGCCCAGGGGCAATCAGCCCCAGCATTTT,CASSTYRGPRGNQPQHF
NA,TRBJ1-1,NA,TRBV19,TGTGCCAGTAGTACCCGGGGAGGTAGGAGCACTGAAGCTTTCTTT,CASSTRGGRSTEAFF
NA,TRBJ1-1,NA,TRBV10-3,TGTGCCATCAGTCCGAGGGCAAACACTGAAGCTTTCTTT,CAISPRANTEAFF
NA,TRBJ2-7,NA,TRBV5-5,TGTGCCAGCAGCCCGACAGTCTACGAGCAGTACTTC,CASSPTVYEQYF
NA,TRBJ2-7,NA,TRBV18,TGTGCCAGCTCACCACAGGGGTCCTACGAGCAGTACTTC,CASSPQGSYEQYF
NA,TRBJ2-7,few,TRBV11-2,TGTGCCAGCACTAGCTCCTACGAGCAGTACTTC,CASTSSYEQYF
NA,TRBJ2-6,NA,TRBV4-3,TGCGCCAGCAGCCAAGGTCTAATGTCTGGGGCCAACGTCCTGACTTTC,CASSQGLMSGANVLTF
NA,TRBJ2-5,NA,TRBV5-1,TGCGCCAGCAGCAGGGACACACAAGAGACCCAGTACTTC,CASSRDTQETQYF
NA,TRBJ2-5,NA,TRBV6-4,TGTGCCAGCAGTCGGGACTTGGGGGAGACCCAGTACTTC,CASSRDLGETQYF
TRBD2,TRBJ2-5,few,TRBV9,TGTGCCAGCAGCGTCACTAGCGGGAGGACGGAGACCCAGTACTTC,CASSVTSGRTETQYF
TRBD2,TRBJ2-2,few,TRBV7-2,TGTGCCAGCAGCCCAGCGGGAGAGGGCACCGGGGAGCTGTTTTTT,CASSPAGEGTGELFF
TRBD2,TRBJ2-1,NA,TRBV5-4,TGTGCCAGCAGCGGGAGAGGGGTAGCGGGAGGGCCCGATGAGCAGTTCTTC,CASSGRGVAGGPDEQFF
TRBD1,TRBJ1-2,few,TRBV7-9,TGTGCCAGCAGCCGCTCCGACAGGGGACGGGGCTACACCTTC,CASSRSDRGRGYTF
NA,TRBJ2-7,NA,TRBV6-5,TGTGCCAGCAGTTACGGGGGGAGATGGTCCTACGAGCAGTACTTC,CASSYGGRWSYEQYF
TRBD1,TRBJ1-1,few,TRBV6-6,TGTGCCAGCAGTAACACAGGGGAGTTCACTGAAGCTTTCTTT,CASSNTGEFTEAFF
NA,TRBJ1-2,NA,TRBV5-4,TGTGCCAGCAGCTTGGGCACCGGCTATGGCTACACCTTC,CASSLGTGYGYTF
TRBD1,TRBJ1-5,NA,TRBV7-2,TGTGCCAGCAGCGTACAGGGGTATAGCAATCAGCCCCAGCATTTT,CASSVQGYSNQPQHF
TRBD2,TRBJ2-1,NA,TRBV25-1,TGTGCCAGCAGTGATCCTAGCGGGATGGGGAATTTGGGTGAGCAGTTCTTC,CASSDPSGMGNLGEQFF
NA,TRBJ1-1,few,TRBV28,TGTGCCAGCAGTTTACAGGGAGGTCCGGGAACTGAAGCTTTCTTT,CASSLQGGPGTEAFF
NA,TRBJ2-7,few,TRBV5-1,TGCGCCAGCAGCTTGGACGGAGCCTACGAGCAGTACTTC,CASSLDGAYEQYF
NA,TRBJ2-5,few,TRBV5-4,TGTGCCAGCAGTGGAGGGTACCAAGAGACCCAGTACTTC,CASSGGYQETQYF
NA,TRBJ2-7,few,TRBV27,TGTGCCAGCTACTTGAACTCCGGGGTTAGTGGCGAGCAGTACTTC,CASYLNSGVSGEQYF
TRBD1,TRBJ2-1,few,TRBV4-1,TGCGCCAGCAGCCACGGAAAGGGGGCGATTTCCTACAATGAGCAGTTCTTC,CASSHGKGAISYNEQFF
NA,TRBJ2-5,NA,TRBV29-1,TGCAGCGTTCTCCCTAACCTACTACCCGAAGAGACCCAGTACTTC,CSVLPNLLPEETQYF
NA,TRBJ2-5,NA,TRBV29-1,TGCAGCGTTGACAGGGGTCGAGAGACCCAGTACTTC,CSVDRGRETQYF
TRBD1,TRBJ2-5,NA,TRBV2,TGTGCCAGCAGTACCGGACAGGGAGGTAAAGAGACCCAGTACTTC,CASSTGQGGKETQYF
NA,TRBJ1-1,NA,TRBV28,TGTGCCAGCAGTTTCGGGGGGCTGAACACTGAAGCTTTCTTT,CASSFGGLNTEAFF